This passage covers 9 T cell receptor beta chains from one sample sequenced in a study of tumor-infiltrating lymphocytes in oesophageal squamous cell carcinoma. MiXCR was run by TCRdb on the reads, yielding one entry per CDR3 protein. The sample lists approximately 10,000 distinct CDR3 sequences; about three fifths were seen once. The sample comprised blood. These receptors all stem from a female donor with esophageal squamous cell carcinoma.

This clonotype is labeled as medium-sized (0.01 to 0.1%). The chain links TRBV11-2 to TRBJ1-6; the D is unclear. Trimming left V 4 bases short and J 11 bases short, with 18 bases between. Germline V gene lookup returns CDR1 SGHAT and CDR2 FQNNGV. CDR3 length: 15 amino acids. Here the CDR3 DNA reads TGTGCCAGCAGCTCAAGAAGCGGCGCCGGGGCACCCCTCCACTTT. Protein sequence: CASSSRSGAGAPLHF.

This chain links TRBV28 with TRBJ2-5; D is possibly TRBD1 or TRBD2 (6 bases each). The end of the DNA is better explained by TRBJ2-1, so the J call may be wrong. Germline V lookup: CDR1 MDHEN, CDR2 SYDVKM. The CDR3 spans 15 residues. The CDR3 nucleotides are TGTGCCAGCAGCCCCAGGGGACGGACTAACAATGAGCAGTTCTTC. This gives the protein CASSPRGRTNNEQFF.

This clonotype was counted at least ten times. CDR3 bases: TGTGCCAGTATCCGGGGGATCAATCAGCCCCAGCATTTT. It specifies CASIRGINQPQHF. The rearrangement uses TRBV19 and TRBJ1-5; D perhaps matches TRBD1 (5 bases). V was cut by 7 bases and J by 3 bases, with 10 bases left in between. CDR1 is LNHDA, CDR2 SQIVND, per germline (reference sequence). There are 13 residues in the CDR3.

The J gene is TRBJ2-5, the V gene TRBV12-3 or TRBV12-4; 8 bases match TRBD1. TRBJ2-7 matches the DNA end more closely, so the J call is doubtful. The CDR3 spans 14 residues. The CDR3 spells CASSLRTGRREQYF. The CDR3 DNA sequence: TGTGCCAGCAGTTTAAGGACAGGGAGACGCGAGCAGTACTTC.

The chain uses TRBV7-2 and TRBJ2-5; D is possibly TRBD2 (6 bases). The closer fit of TRBJ2-1 to the DNA end suggests the J call may be wrong. Germline V gene data show CDR1 as SGHTA and CDR2 as FQGNSA. The CDR3 has 16 amino acids. This CDR3 reads CASSLANSGTYNEQFF. The CDR3 nucleotides read TGTGCCAGCAGCTTAGCGAATAGCGGAACCTACAATGAGCAGTTCTTC.

This clonotype ranks as medium-sized (0.01 to 0.1%). The chain links TRBV6-1 to TRBJ2-7, with unresolved D. CDR1 and CDR2 from the germline V gene are MNHNS and SASEGT. The CDR3 spans 13 residues. Trimming cost V 5 bases and J 6 bases, with 14 bases left between them. DNA of the CDR3: TGTGCCAGCAGTATCGACCAGCTCCGCGAGCAGTACTTC. Amino acid sequence: CASSIDQLREQYF.

The table lists this clonotype with a few counts. CDR3 protein: CASRTGNTGELFF. The DNA of the CDR3 is TGTGCCAGCAGGACAGGGAACACCGGGGAGCTGTTTTTT. This rearrangement joins TRBV2 to TRBJ2-2, with a tentative D call TRBD1 (6 bases). Trimming left V 6 bases short and J 1 base short, with 6 bases between. The V gene's germline CDR1 is SNHLY and CDR2 FYNNEI. CDR3 length equals 13 residues.

To note about this clonotype: Germline is not matched at one junction end, which may reflect a read error. V and J are TRBV7-6 and TRBJ2-7, with D perhaps TRBD2 (6 bases). The CDR3 has 17 residues. Germline CDR1 is SGHVS and CDR2 is FNYEAQ. The DNA of the CDR3 is TGTGCCAGCAGCTTAGAGACGGAGGGGAGGAACCCCTACGAGCAGTACTTT. Translated, it gives CASSLETEGRNPYEQYF.

On this clonotype itself: The CDR3 ends on some other residue instead of the conserved phenylalanine or tryptophan, so this is likely a read error. It is unclear where the CDR3 begins or ends on the DNA, so no DNA is shown, and the CDR3 is as TCRdb lists it. The chain uses TRBV10-3 and TRBJ2-1. Termini included, the CDR3 measures 17 amino acids. Looked up from germline, CDR1 is ENHRY and CDR2 is SYGVKD. Here the CDR3 reads CAISETQGTNYGYTFGS.